The 30 T cell receptor beta chains below come from one sample, sequenced in a study of T cells after yellow fever vaccination. A single record per CDR3 protein comes from TCRdb applying MiXCR to the 5' RACE reads. The sample has around 250,000 distinct CDR3 sequences; 6.9% are singletons. The sequenced sample was CD4+ T cells sorted from PBMCs, obtained 15 days after the yellow fever booster vaccination. Receptor source: a man younger than 40 who received the YFV17D yellow fever vaccine.

This clonotype was seen more than once but under ten times. V gene TRBV2 combines with J gene TRBJ2-3; D gene uncertain. Germline CDR1 SNHLY, CDR2 FYNNEI. Trimming took off 4 bases at V and 4 bases at J, with 6 bases between the two ends. The CDR3 is 12 amino acids. CDR3 DNA sequence: TGTGCCAGCAGTGGACAACCAGATACGCAGTATTTT. It translates to CASSGQPDTQYF.

This clonotype has ten or more counts. The chain uses TRBV9 and TRBJ2-7, with 10 bases matching TRBD1. This CDR3 region has 15 residues. Germline V gene data show CDR1 as SGDLS and CDR2 as YYNGEE. J gave up 1 base and V 3 bases, and 4 bases lay outside the gene matches. DNA of the CDR3: TGTGCCAGCAGCGGGGGACAGGGGATTTCCTACGAGCAGTACTTC. Amino acid sequence: CASSGGQGISYEQYF.

This chain uses TRBV7-2 with TRBJ2-7; no clear D. CDR1 and CDR2 from the germline V gene are SGHTA and FQGNSA. Trimming removed 5 bases from V and 2 bases from J, with 16 bases in between. The CDR3 length is 15 residues. CDR3 DNA sequence: TGTGCCAGCAGCCTTGAGCCCTTCCCCACCTACGAGCAGTACTTC. This sequence encodes CASSLEPFPTYEQYF.

The chain combines TRBV21-1 with TRBJ2-3; the listed D gene, TRBD2, was not tested against the DNA. TRBV21-1 is a pseudogene. The CDR3 is 19 amino acids. The CDR3 sequence is CASSKDGRANSLSTDTQYF. The DNA for the CDR3 is TGTGCCAGCAGCAAAGACGGGAGGGCTAATTCTCTTAGCACAGATACGCAGTATTTT.

This clonotype was found many times. The chain carries TRBV5-6 and TRBJ1-2; D possibly corresponds to TRBD1 (5 bases). V shed 3 bases and J shed 3 bases, with 12 bases lying between them. This CDR3 comprises 14 residues. Germline loops: CDR1 SGHDT, CDR2 YYEEEE. For the CDR3, the DNA is TGTGCCAGCAGCTGGGGACGTGAAGACTATGGCTACACCTTC. Translated: CASSWGREDYGYTF.

At least ten counts were recorded for this clonotype. V usage is TRBV12-3 or TRBV12-4 and J usage is TRBJ2-3; D unclear. V lost 3 bases and J 6 bases, leaving 7 bases between the germline ends. The CDR3 is 12 amino acids. CDR3 nucleotides: TGTGCCAGCAGTTTCTCCGGGGATACGCAGTATTTT. It yields the protein CASSFSGDTQYF.

V is TRBV5-1 and J is TRBJ2-2, with TRBD2 matching over 10 bases. V was clipped by 4 bases and J by 5 bases; unmatched bases: 11. Germline V gene lookup returns CDR1 SGHRS and CDR2 YFSETQ. This CDR3 is 17 amino acids long. The CDR3 DNA reads as TGCGCCAGCAGCAACCGAGCGGGAGGGCCGGGAACCGGGGAGCTGTTTTTT. The encoded protein is CASSNRAGGPGTGELFF. The full variable domain, completed using reference TRBV5-1 and TRBJ2-2, is KAGVTQTPRYLIKTRGQQVTLSCSPISGHRSVSWYQQTPGQGLQFLFEYFSETQRNKGNFPGRFSGRQFSNSRSEMNVSTLELGDSALYLCASSNRAGGPGTGELFFGEGSRLTVL.

This clonotype appeared many times. The rearrangement joins TRBV20-1 to TRBJ2-3; maybe TRBD2 (6 bases). The CDR3 spans 15 residues. In germline, CDR1 is DFQATT, CDR2 SNEGSKA (reference sequence). Trimming cost V 1 base and J 1 base, with 12 bases left between them. CDR3 DNA sequence: TGCAGTGCTAGAGGTCGGCCGGGGGGCACAGATACGCAGTATTTT. This translates into CSARGRPGGTDTQYF.

This clonotype was observed at least ten times. V usage is TRBV5-1 and J usage is TRBJ2-7; TRBD1 matches at 10 bases. The CDR3 has 17 amino acids. J gave up 2 bases and V 0 bases, and 8 bases lay outside the gene matches. The V gene's germline CDR1 is SGHRS and CDR2 YFSETQ. Here the CDR3 DNA reads TGCGCCAGCAGCTTGGCCAGATCCGGGACAGGGGCCTACGAGCAGTACTTC. Translating gives CASSLARSGTGAYEQYF.

This clonotype appeared a few times. The chain recombines TRBV11-1 with TRBJ2-1, with D uncertain. Germline V lookup: CDR1 SGHAT, CDR2 FQDESV (reference sequence). Trimming took 1 base from V and 1 from J, leaving 5 bases between them. The CDR3 totals 14 residues. The CDR3 sequence is CASSLDYSYNEQFF. The CDR3 DNA reads as TGTGCCAGCAGCTTAGACTATTCCTACAATGAGCAGTTCTTC. Full variable domain (rest looked up from reference TRBV11-1 and TRBJ2-1): EAEVAQSPRYKITEKSQAVAFWCDPISGHATLYWYRQILGQGPELLVQFQDESVVDDSQLPKDRFSAERLKGVDSTLKIQPAELGDSAMYLCASSLDYSYNEQFFGPGTRLTVL.

This clonotype was seen a handful of times. The chain recombines TRBV30 with TRBJ1-1; maybe TRBD1 (5 bases). V lost 7 bases and J 2 bases, leaving 14 bases between the germline ends. CDR3 length: 13 amino acids. The germline V gene has CDR1 GTSNPN and CDR2 SVGIG (reference sequence). This CDR3 is CAYKGDFNTEAFF. In DNA form, the CDR3 reads TGTGCCTACAAAGGGGACTTCAACACTGAAGCTTTCTTT.

V gene TRBV10-2 combines with J gene TRBJ1-1; possibly TRBD1 for D (6 bases). CDR3 length: 16 residues. The germline gives CDR1 WSHSY, CDR2 SAAADI. V lost 6 bases to trimming and J lost 3 bases, with 20 bases between them. For the CDR3, the DNA is TGCGCCAGCAGCGGGTGGGACAAGCCGGCGGACACTGAAGCTTTCTTT. Translating gives CASSGWDKPADTEAFF.

This clonotype was seen more than once but under ten times. V usage is TRBV27 and J usage is TRBJ2-6, with unresolved D. V was pared by 2 bases and J by 0 bases, with 8 bases between. This CDR3 is 16 amino acids long. Germline V gives CDR1 MNHEY, CDR2 SMNVEV (reference sequence). The CDR3 DNA follows: TGTGCCAGCAGTTTAGGGGTTAGCTCTGGGGCCAACGTCCTGACTTTC. Translated, it gives CASSLGVSSGANVLTF.

The chain links TRBV20-1 to TRBJ2-1, with D perhaps matching TRBD1 or TRBD2 (5 bases each). The germline gives CDR1 DFQATT, CDR2 SNEGSKA (reference sequence). This CDR3 is 14 amino acids long. Trimming took 6 bases from V and 4 from J, leaving 16 bases between them. The CDR3 protein is CSARWGSRYNEQFF. The CDR3 DNA is TGCAGTGCCCGATGGGGGAGCCGTTACAATGAGCAGTTCTTC.

The chain has TRBV20-1 and TRBJ2-3; 11 bases fit TRBD2. Per the germline V gene, CDR1 is DFQATT and CDR2 is SNEGSKA (reference sequence). V was pared by 0 bases and J by 2 bases, with 1 base of the junction left unmatched. This CDR3 contains 15 residues. For the CDR3, the DNA is TGCAGTGCTAGAGATAGCGGGAGGGCCACAGATACGCAGTATTTT. It codes for CSARDSGRATDTQYF.

This clonotype was found a few times. The genes are TRBV20-1 and TRBJ1-1; a weak D match, TRBD1 (5 bases). Germline CDR1 and CDR2: DFQATT and SNEGSKA (reference sequence). Trimming removed 3 bases from V and 0 bases from J, with 17 bases in between. The CDR3 has 16 amino acids. Written as DNA, the CDR3 is TGCAGTGCTAGTAGGGGCCAGGGACTCTTGAACACTGAAGCTTTCTTT. Protein product: CSASRGQGLLNTEAFF.

This clonotype was observed a handful of times. V usage is TRBV2 and J usage is TRBJ2-1; the D call may be TRBD1 or TRBD2 (6 bases each). CDR1 and CDR2 from the germline V gene are SNHLY and FYNNEI. The V end lost 6 bases, the J end lost 0 bases, and 12 bases lay between the germline ends. CDR3 length: 15 amino acids. CDR3 protein: CASSGGRSSYNEQFF. CDR3 DNA: TGTGCCAGCAGCGGGGGCCGCAGCTCCTACAATGAGCAGTTCTTC.

The chain links TRBV7-2 to TRBJ2-5; no firm D call. Germline V gene data show CDR1 as SGHTA and CDR2 as FQGNSA. The V end was cut by 5 bases, the J end by 3 bases, with 10 bases between. The CDR3 sequence is 13 residues long. The CDR3: CASSQGQKETQYF. In DNA, the CDR3 is TGTGCCAGCAGCCAAGGGCAGAAAGAGACCCAGTACTTC.

This clonotype was counted at least ten times. The chain links TRBV7-2 to TRBJ2-3; TRBD2 is a possible D gene (6 bases). Germline CDR1 is SGHTA and CDR2 is FQGNSA. Trimming cost V 6 bases and J 6 bases, with 13 bases left between them. The CDR3 sequence is 13 residues long. The DNA of the CDR3 is TGTGCCAGCAGTTTCGGAGGGCCCGATACGCAGTATTTT. This encodes CASSFGGPDTQYF.

A word on this clonotype: A read error may explain this, as a much larger clone is one base away. This chain connects TRBV20-1 to TRBJ1-4, with D unresolved. Trimming shortened V by 1 base and J by 4 bases, and 10 bases separated the two germline ends. The CDR3 consists of 14 residues. From germline, CDR1 is DFQATT and CDR2 SNEGSKA (reference sequence). The CDR3 region has the DNA TGCAGTGCTAGAGCAACGGACTTTAATGAAAAACTGTTTTTT. Amino acids: CSARATDFNEKLFF.

This clonotype showed up just a few times. The J gene is TRBJ2-7, the V gene TRBV5-1, with D tentatively TRBD1 (6 bases). Germline CDR1 reads SGHRS; CDR2 reads YFSETQ. CDR3 length: 14 amino acids. V gave up 2 bases and J gave up 2 bases, with 11 bases separating them. The CDR3 sequence is CASSFDRLAYEQYF. The CDR3 DNA follows: TGCGCCAGCAGCTTCGACAGGCTTGCCTACGAGCAGTACTTC.

This clonotype was counted a few times. This sequence joins TRBV20-1 and TRBJ2-3; the D is unclear. Germline V gene lookup returns CDR1 DFQATT and CDR2 SNEGSKA (reference sequence). The CDR3 loop spans 15 amino acids. V shed 5 bases and J shed 0 bases, with 15 bases lying between them. CDR3 sequence (DNA): TGCAGTGCTGAGAACGCGGTGAAGAGCACAGATACGCAGTATTTT. This codes for CSAENAVKSTDTQYF.

This clonotype came up a few times. J is TRBJ2-7 and V is TRBV21-1. TRBV21-1 is flagged as a pseudogene. CDR3 length: 15 amino acids. In DNA form, the CDR3 reads TGTGCCAGCAGCCAGCAGCGGGAGCTCTTCTACGAGCAGTACTTC. It encodes CASSQQRELFYEQYF.

A few counts support this clonotype. The rearrangement joins TRBV7-2 to TRBJ2-5; D remains unclear. This CDR3 is 12 amino acids long. Germline V gene sequence: CDR1 SGHTA, CDR2 FQGNSA. Between the trimmed V and J ends, which lost 5 bases and 5 bases, there was a span of 9 bases. This chain's CDR3 is CASSRPVETQYF. In nucleotides, the CDR3 is TGTGCCAGCAGCCGGCCGGTGGAGACCCAGTACTTC.

This clonotype was observed at least ten times. This chain uses TRBV5-1 with TRBJ1-3; D unclear. This CDR3 has 14 residues. The germline V and J ends were trimmed by 7 bases and 0 bases, with 11 bases remaining between them. CDR1 is SGHRS, CDR2 YFSETQ, per germline. The CDR3 DNA follows: TGCGCCAGCGGGCAAGGGAGCTCTGGAAACACCATATATTTT. It specifies CASGQGSSGNTIYF.

This clonotype was seen ten or more times. An end of the junction differs from the germline gene, which may be a read error. The gene calls are TRBV7-2 and TRBJ2-3; the D gene is possibly TRBD2 (5 bases). Germline V CDR1 and CDR2: SGHTA, FQGNSA. CDR3 length: 15 residues. Here the CDR3 reads CASSQDFHRTDTQYF. The CDR3, as DNA: TGTGCCAGCAGCCAGGACTTCCACCGCACGGATACGCAGTATTTT.

The chain joins TRBV5-1 to TRBJ2-7; TRBD2 aligns across 9 bases. The CDR3 has 15 residues. Per the germline V gene, CDR1 is SGHRS and CDR2 is YFSETQ. The V segment lost 5 bases and the J segment 2 bases; nucleotides outside the gene matches: 8. The CDR3 DNA follows: TGCGCCAGCAGTCCCGCCGGGACTAGCCCCTACGAGCAGTACTTC. It codes for CASSPAGTSPYEQYF.

This clonotype has a count of ten or more. The V gene is TRBV19, the J gene TRBJ2-7; 7 nucleotides line up with TRBD1. In germline, CDR1 is LNHDA, CDR2 SQIVND (reference sequence). The CDR3 runs 13 residues. The V and J ends lost 4 bases and 3 bases, in that order; junction bases with no gene match: 3. CDR3 nucleotides: TGTGCCAGTAGTAGTGGACAGGACTACGAGCAGTACTTC. Amino acid sequence: CASSSGQDYEQYF.

This clonotype was detected a few times. This chain links TRBV20-1 with TRBJ2-2; perhaps TRBD1 as D (5 bases). The germline V and J ends were trimmed by 2 bases and 6 bases, with 10 bases remaining between them. Germline lookup yields CDR1 DFQATT and CDR2 SNEGSKA (reference sequence). This CDR3 region has 13 residues. CDR3 DNA: TGCAGTGCTAGAAAAACAGGATCCGGGGAGCTGTTTTTT. Amino acids: CSARKTGSGELFF.

The table lists this clonotype with a few counts. The J gene is TRBJ2-7, the V gene TRBV7-3; D tentatively fits TRBD1 or TRBD2 (5 bases each). Germline V CDR1 and CDR2: SGHTA, FQGTGA. Deletions cut 5 bases from V and 6 bases from J, with 14 bases between. There are 13 residues in the CDR3. CDR3 region: CASSPAGTGEQYF. The CDR3 DNA follows: TGTGCCAGCAGCCCGGCTGGGACCGGCGAGCAGTACTTC.